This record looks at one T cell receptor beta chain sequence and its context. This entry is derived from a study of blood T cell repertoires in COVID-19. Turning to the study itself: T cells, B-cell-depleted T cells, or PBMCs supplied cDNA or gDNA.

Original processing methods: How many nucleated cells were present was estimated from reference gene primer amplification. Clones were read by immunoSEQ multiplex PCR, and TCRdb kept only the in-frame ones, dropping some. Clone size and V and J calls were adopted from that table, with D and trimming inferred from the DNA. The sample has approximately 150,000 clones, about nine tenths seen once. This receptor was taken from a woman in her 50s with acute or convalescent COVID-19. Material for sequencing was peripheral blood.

CDR3 amino acids: CASSLLLAGGYEQYF. The CDR3 DNA reads as TGTGCCAGCAGCCTCCTACTAGCGGGGGGCTACGAGCAGTACTTC. The chain couples TRBV3-1 (or the pseudogene TRBV3-2) to TRBJ2-7; 12 nucleotides match TRBD2. J was trimmed by 3 bases and V by 4 bases; bases with no gene match: 4. The CDR3 totals 15 residues. Looked up from germline, CDR1 is LGHDT and CDR2 is YNNKEL (reference sequence).